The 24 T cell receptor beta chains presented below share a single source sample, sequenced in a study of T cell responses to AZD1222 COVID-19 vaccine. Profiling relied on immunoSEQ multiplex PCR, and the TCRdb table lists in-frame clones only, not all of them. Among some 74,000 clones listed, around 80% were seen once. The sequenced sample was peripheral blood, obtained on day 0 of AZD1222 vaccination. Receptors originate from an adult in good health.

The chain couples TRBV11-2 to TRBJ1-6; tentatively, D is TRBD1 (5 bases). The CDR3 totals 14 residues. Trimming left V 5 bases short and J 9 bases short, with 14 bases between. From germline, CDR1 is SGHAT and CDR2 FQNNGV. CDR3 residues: CASSLRGTGSPLHF. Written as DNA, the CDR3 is TGTGCCAGCAGCCTACGAGGTACAGGTTCACCCCTCCACTTT.

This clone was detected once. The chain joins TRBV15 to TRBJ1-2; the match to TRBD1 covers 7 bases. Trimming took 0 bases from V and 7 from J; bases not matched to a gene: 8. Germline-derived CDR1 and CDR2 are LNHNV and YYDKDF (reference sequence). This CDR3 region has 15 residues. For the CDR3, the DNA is TGTGCCACCAGCAGAGACCCCGACAGGGCCGTTGGCTACACCTTC. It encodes CATSRDPDRAVGYTF.

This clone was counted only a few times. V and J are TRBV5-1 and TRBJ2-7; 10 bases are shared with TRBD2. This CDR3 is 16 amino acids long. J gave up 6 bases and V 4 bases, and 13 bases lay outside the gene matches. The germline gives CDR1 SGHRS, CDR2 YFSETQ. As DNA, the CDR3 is TGCGCCAGCAGCACCTCTAGCGGGGGCCCCCTACGCGAGCAGTACTTC. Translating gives CASSTSSGGPLREQYF.

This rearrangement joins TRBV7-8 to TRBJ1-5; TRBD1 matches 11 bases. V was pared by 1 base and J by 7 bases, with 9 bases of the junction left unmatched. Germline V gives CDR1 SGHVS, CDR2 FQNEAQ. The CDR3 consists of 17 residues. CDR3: CASSLVGQGARGQPQHF. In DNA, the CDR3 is TGTGCCAGCAGCTTAGTCGGACAGGGGGCGCGAGGACAGCCCCAGCATTTT.

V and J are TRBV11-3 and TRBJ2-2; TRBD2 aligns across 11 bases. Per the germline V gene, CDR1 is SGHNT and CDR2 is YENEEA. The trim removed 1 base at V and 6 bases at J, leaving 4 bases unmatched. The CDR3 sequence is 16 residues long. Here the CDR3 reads CASSLGSSGRPGELFF. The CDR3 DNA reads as TGTGCCAGCAGCTTAGGGTCTAGCGGGAGGCCCGGGGAGCTGTTTTTT.

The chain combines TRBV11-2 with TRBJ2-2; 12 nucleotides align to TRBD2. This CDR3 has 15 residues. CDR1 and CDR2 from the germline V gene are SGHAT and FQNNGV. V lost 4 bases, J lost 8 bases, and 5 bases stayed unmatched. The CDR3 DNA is TGTGCCAGCAGCTCCTCCGGGACTAGCGGGGGGGAGCTGTTTTTT. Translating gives CASSSSGTSGGELFF.

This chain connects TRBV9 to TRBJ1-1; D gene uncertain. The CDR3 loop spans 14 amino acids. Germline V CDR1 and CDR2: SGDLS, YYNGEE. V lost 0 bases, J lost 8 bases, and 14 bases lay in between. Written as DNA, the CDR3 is TGTGCCAGCAGCGTAGAACCGACGCCGGTCGAAGCTTTCTTT. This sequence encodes CASSVEPTPVEAFF.

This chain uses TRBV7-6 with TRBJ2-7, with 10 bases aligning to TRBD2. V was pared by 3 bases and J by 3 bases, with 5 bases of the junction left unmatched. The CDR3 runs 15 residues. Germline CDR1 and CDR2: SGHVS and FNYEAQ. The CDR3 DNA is TGTGCCAGCAGCTTCGCTAGCGGGAGTAGCTACGAGCAGTACTTC. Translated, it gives CASSFASGSSYEQYF.

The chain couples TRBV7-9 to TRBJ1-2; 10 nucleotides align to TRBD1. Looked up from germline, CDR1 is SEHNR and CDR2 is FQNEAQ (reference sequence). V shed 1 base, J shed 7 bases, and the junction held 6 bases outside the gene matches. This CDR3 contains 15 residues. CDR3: CASSLETGGSSGYTF. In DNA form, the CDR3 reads TGTGCCAGCAGCTTAGAGACAGGGGGCTCTTCTGGCTACACCTTC.

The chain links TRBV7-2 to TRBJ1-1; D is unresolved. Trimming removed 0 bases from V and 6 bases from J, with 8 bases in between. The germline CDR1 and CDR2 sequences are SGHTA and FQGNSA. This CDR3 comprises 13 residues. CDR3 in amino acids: CASSLAVVSEAFF. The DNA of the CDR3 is TGTGCCAGCAGCTTAGCGGTGGTCTCTGAAGCTTTCTTT.

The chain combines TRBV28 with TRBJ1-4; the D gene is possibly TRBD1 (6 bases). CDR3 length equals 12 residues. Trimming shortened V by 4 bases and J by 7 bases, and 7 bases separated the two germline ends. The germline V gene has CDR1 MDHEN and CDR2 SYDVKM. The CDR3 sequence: CASSSRGEKLFF. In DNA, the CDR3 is TGTGCCAGCAGTTCCAGGGGTGAAAAACTGTTTTTT.

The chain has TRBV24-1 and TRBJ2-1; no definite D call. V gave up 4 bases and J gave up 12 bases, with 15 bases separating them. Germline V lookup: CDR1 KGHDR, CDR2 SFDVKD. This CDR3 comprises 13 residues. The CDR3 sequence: CATSDAGRPRQFF. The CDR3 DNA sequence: TGTGCCACCAGTGACGCCGGGCGGCCAAGGCAGTTCTTC.

The CDR3 sequence: CAISLQEDYEQYF. Written as DNA, the CDR3 is TGTGCCATCAGTCTCCAGGAGGACTACGAGCAGTACTTC. The gene calls are TRBV10-3 and TRBJ2-7; TRBD2 might be the D (5 bases). The germline V gene has CDR1 ENHRY and CDR2 SYGVKD. CDR3 length: 13 residues. The germline V and J ends were trimmed by 5 bases and 3 bases, with 11 bases remaining between them.

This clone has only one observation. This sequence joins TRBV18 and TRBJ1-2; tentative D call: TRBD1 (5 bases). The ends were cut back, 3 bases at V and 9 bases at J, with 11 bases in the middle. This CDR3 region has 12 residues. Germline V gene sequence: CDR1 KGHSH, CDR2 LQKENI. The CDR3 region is CASSPYTGSYTF. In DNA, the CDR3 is TGTGCCAGCTCACCCTACACAGGTAGCTACACCTTC.

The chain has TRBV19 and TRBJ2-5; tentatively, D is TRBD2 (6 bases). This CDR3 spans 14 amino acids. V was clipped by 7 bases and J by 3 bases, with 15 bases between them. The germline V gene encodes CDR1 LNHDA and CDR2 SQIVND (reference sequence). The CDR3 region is CASKRLVGEETQYF. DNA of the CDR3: TGTGCCAGTAAACGACTAGTAGGGGAAGAGACCCAGTACTTC. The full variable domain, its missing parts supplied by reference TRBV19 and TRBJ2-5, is DGGITQSPKYLFRKEGQNVTLSCEQNLNHDAMYWYRQDPGQGLRLIYYSQIVNDFQKGDIAEGYSVSREKKESFPLTVTSAQKNPTAFYLCASKRLVGEETQYFGPGTRLLVL.

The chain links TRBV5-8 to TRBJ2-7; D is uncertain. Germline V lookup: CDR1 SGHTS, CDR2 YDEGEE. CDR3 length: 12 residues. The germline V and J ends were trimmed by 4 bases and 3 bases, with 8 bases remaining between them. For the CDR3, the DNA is TGTGCCAGCAGCCAGAGCCTCTACGAGCAGTACTTC. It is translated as CASSQSLYEQYF.

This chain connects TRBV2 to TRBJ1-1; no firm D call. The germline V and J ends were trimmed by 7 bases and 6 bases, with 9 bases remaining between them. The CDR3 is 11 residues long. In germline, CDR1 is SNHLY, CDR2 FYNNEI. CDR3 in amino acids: CASKGWSEAFF. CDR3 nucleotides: TGTGCCAGCAAAGGGTGGTCTGAAGCTTTCTTT.

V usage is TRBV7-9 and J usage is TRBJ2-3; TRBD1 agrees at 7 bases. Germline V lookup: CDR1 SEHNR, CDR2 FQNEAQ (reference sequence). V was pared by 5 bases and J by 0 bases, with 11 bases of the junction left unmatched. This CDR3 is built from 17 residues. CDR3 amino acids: CASSQVAGTVSTDTQYF. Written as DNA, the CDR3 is TGTGCCAGCAGCCAAGTCGCCGGGACAGTTAGCACAGATACGCAGTATTTT.

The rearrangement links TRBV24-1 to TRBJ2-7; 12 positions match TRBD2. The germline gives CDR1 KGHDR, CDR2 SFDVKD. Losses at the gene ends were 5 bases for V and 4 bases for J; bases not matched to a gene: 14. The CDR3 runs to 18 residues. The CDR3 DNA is TGTGCCACCAGTGCCTCCCGGACTAGCGGGAAGCGCCCTTACGAGCAGTACTTC. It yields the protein CATSASRTSGKRPYEQYF.

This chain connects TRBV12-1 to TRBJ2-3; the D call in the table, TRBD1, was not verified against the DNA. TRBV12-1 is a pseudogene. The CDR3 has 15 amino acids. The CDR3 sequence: CASSFRDRGTDTQYF. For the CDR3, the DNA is TGTGCCAGCAGCTTCCGGGACAGGGGAACAGATACGCAGTATTTT.

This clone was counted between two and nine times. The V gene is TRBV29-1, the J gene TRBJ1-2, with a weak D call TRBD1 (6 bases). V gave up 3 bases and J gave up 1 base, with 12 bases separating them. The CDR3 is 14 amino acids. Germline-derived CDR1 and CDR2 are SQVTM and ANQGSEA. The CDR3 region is CSVDSLGGNYGYTF. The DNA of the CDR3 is TGCAGCGTTGATAGTCTAGGGGGTAACTATGGCTACACCTTC.

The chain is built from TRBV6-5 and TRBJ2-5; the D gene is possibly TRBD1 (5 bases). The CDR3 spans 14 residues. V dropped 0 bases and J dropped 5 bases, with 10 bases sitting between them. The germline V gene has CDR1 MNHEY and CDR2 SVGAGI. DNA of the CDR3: TGTGCCAGCAGTTACTCCAGGGCCGGCGAGACCCAGTACTTC. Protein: CASSYSRAGETQYF.

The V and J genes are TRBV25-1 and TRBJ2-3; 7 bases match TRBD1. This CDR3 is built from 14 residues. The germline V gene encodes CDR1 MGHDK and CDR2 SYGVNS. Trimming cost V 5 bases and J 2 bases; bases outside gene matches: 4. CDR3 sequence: CASSKGTATDTQYF. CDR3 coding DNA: TGTGCCAGCAGTAAAGGGACAGCCACAGATACGCAGTATTTT.

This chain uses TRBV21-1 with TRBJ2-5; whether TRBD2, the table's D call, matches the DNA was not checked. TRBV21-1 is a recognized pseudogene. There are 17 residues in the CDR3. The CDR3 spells CASKGGLFRTNQETQYF. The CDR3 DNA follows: TGTGCCAGCAAGGGAGGCTTGTTTAGGACAAACCAAGAGACCCAGTACTTC.